Presented here are 21 T cell receptor beta chains from one specimen sequenced in a study of T cells in Graves' hyperthyroidism and ophthalmopathy. Researchers amplified the TCR beta CDR3 regions from RNA transcripts. The study used the HTBI primer set for a first-round RT-PCR of the TCR CDR3. TCRdb recomputed calls from the multiplex PCR reads with MiXCR, one row per CDR3 protein. The data contain some 360,000 distinct CDR3 sequences, approximately 14% of them singletons. Material: blood. Every receptor here comes from a woman aged 55-75 years with Graves' hyperthyroidism.

This clonotype came up once. V usage is TRBV12-3 or TRBV12-4 and J usage is TRBJ2-1; 10 bases line up with TRBD2. The CDR3 has 15 amino acids. Losses at the gene ends were 3 bases for V and 6 bases for J; bases not matched to a gene: 5. CDR3 sequence: CASSLASGSLNEQFF. The CDR3 DNA reads as TGTGCCAGCAGTTTGGCTAGCGGGAGCCTCAATGAGCAGTTCTTC.

The table lists this clonotype with a few counts. Just one base apart from a much larger clone, this may be a read error. The genes are TRBV12-3 or TRBV12-4 and TRBJ2-7; 11 bases match TRBD1. The V and J ends lost 6 bases and 2 bases, in that order; junction bases with no gene match: 3. The CDR3 is 14 amino acids. This chain's CDR3 is CASRPGQGAYEQYF. The CDR3 DNA sequence: TGTGCCAGCAGACCGGGACAGGGGGCCTACGAGCAGTACTTC.

This clonotype was counted many times. V usage is TRBV6-6 and J usage is TRBJ2-5; 9 nucleotides align to TRBD1. Germline CDR1 MNHNY, CDR2 SVGAGI (reference sequence). The CDR3 runs 18 residues. The V and J ends lost 1 base and 1 base, in that order; junction bases with no gene match: 10. The CDR3 DNA reads TGTGCCAGCAGTTACTTAGGACAGGGGACCCCTCTCCAAGAGACCCAGTACTTC. Its translation: CASSYLGQGTPLQETQYF.

This clonotype was seen only a few times. This sequence joins TRBV7-6 and TRBJ2-3; TRBD2 matches at 7 bases. Per the germline V gene, CDR1 is SGHVS and CDR2 is FNYEAQ. J was trimmed by 6 bases and V by 2 bases; bases with no gene match: 11. The CDR3 sequence is 16 residues long. CDR3 nucleotide sequence: TGTGCCAGCAGCTTATCCGCTAGCGGACGTTTGGATACGCAGTATTTT. Protein sequence: CASSLSASGRLDTQYF.

This clonotype was observed a single time. The genes are TRBV27 and TRBJ1-2, with D uncertain. This CDR3 spans 13 amino acids. The ends were cut back, 6 bases at V and 8 bases at J, with 16 bases in the middle. Looked up from germline, CDR1 is MNHEY and CDR2 is SMNVEV (reference sequence). CDR3 region: CASRPAMWEGYTF. The DNA of the CDR3 is TGTGCCAGCAGACCCGCGATGTGGGAGGGCTACACCTTC.

Turning to this clonotype: A read error may account for a junction end that differs from germline. V gene TRBV28 combines with J gene TRBJ2-7, with 9 bases lining up with TRBD2. Germline assignment: CDR1 MDHEN and CDR2 SYDVKM. The CDR3 is made up of 15 amino acids. The CDR3 region has the DNA TGTACCAGCAGTTTATGGACTAGCGCATCCTACGAGCAGTACTTC. It encodes CTSSLWTSASYEQYF.

This clonotype was detected ten times or more. The rearrangement links TRBV3-1 to TRBJ2-7; 7 nucleotides match TRBD1. V lost 0 bases to trimming and J lost 0 bases; unmatched junction nucleotides: 5. This CDR3 is 16 amino acids long. Germline V lookup: CDR1 LGHDT, CDR2 YNNKEL (reference sequence). The DNA of the CDR3 is TGTGCCAGCAGCCAAGATGGGACAGTAAGCTCCTACGAGCAGTACTTC. Translation: CASSQDGTVSSYEQYF.

The chain links TRBV19 to TRBJ1-4; TRBD1 matches at 10 bases. CDR3 size: 16 residues. Germline V gives CDR1 LNHDA, CDR2 SQIVND (reference sequence). The J segment lost 0 bases and the V segment lost 7 bases, leaving 5 bases of the junction unmatched. CDR3 region: CASTPTGGSTNEKLFF. CDR3 coding DNA: TGTGCCAGTACCCCGACAGGGGGCTCAACTAATGAAAAACTGTTTTTT.

This clonotype was observed a few times. V gene TRBV20-1 combines with J gene TRBJ1-2, with 10 bases lining up with TRBD1. The CDR3 has 12 amino acids. The germline V gene encodes CDR1 DFQATT and CDR2 SNEGSKA (reference sequence). The V gene end was trimmed by 6 bases and the J gene end by 8 bases; junction bases not matched to a gene: 6. CDR3 amino acids: CSATGTGEGYTF. The CDR3 region has the DNA TGCAGTGCCACCGGGACAGGGGAAGGCTACACCTTC.

This chain connects TRBV29-1 to TRBJ1-2; 8 bases match TRBD1. Germline trimming cut 6 bases from V and 4 bases from J; bases unmatched to any gene: 16. Germline V gives CDR1 SQVTM, CDR2 ANQGSEA. This CDR3 contains 16 residues. Here the CDR3 reads CSVTPGEDRVSYGYTF. The DNA of the CDR3 is TGCAGCGTCACACCCGGAGAGGACAGGGTGTCCTATGGCTACACCTTC.

In its sample, this clonotype was seen many times. The chain combines TRBV5-1 with TRBJ2-7; D unresolved. CDR1 is SGHRS and CDR2 is YFSETQ in the germline V gene. CDR3 length equals 13 residues. Trimming removed 7 bases from V and 2 bases from J, with 13 bases in between. The CDR3 nucleotides read TGCGCCAGCGCCCCCACGGCACCCTACGAGCAGTACTTC. Translating gives CASAPTAPYEQYF. The whole variable domain, filled in from reference TRBV5-1 and TRBJ2-7, reads KAGVTQTPRYLIKTRGQQVTLSCSPISGHRSVSWYQQTPGQGLQFLFEYFSETQRNKGNFPGRFSGRQFSNSRSEMNVSTLELGDSALYLCASAPTAPYEQYFGPGTRLTVT.

The chain couples TRBV3-1 to TRBJ2-1, with a possible D match to TRBD1 (6 bases). The CDR3 is made up of 14 amino acids. The germline CDR1 and CDR2 sequences are LGHDT and YNNKEL (reference sequence). Trimming removed 8 bases at V and 8 bases at J, with 19 bases between. CDR3 in DNA: TGTGCCAGCTCACAGGGTCAATGGTTCGATGAGCAGTTCTTC. Translation: CASSQGQWFDEQFF.

V and J are TRBV2 and TRBJ1-4; TRBD1 is a possible D gene (5 bases). This CDR3 is built from 12 residues. The ends were cut back, 7 bases at V and 11 bases at J, with 14 bases in the middle. Germline assignment: CDR1 SNHLY and CDR2 FYNNEI. The CDR3 sequence is CASISTGVKLFF. As DNA, the CDR3 is TGTGCCAGCATCAGTACGGGGGTGAAACTGTTTTTT.

This clonotype was observed many times. The V call is TRBV3-1, the J call TRBJ2-5, with no clear D. CDR1 LGHDT and CDR2 YNNKEL come from the germline V gene (reference sequence). CDR3 length equals 12 residues. V shed 3 bases and J shed 5 bases, with 7 bases lying between them. The CDR3 region is CASSQSMETQYF. The CDR3 DNA reads as TGTGCCAGCAGCCAGAGTATGGAGACCCAGTACTTC.

The sample holds many counts of this clonotype. This sequence joins TRBV2 and TRBJ2-3; TRBD2 matches at 7 bases. The J segment lost 0 bases and the V segment lost 2 bases, leaving 2 bases of the junction unmatched. Germline V lookup: CDR1 SNHLY, CDR2 FYNNEI. The CDR3 extends over 15 amino acids. CDR3 sequence: CASSELAASTDTQYF. For the CDR3, the DNA is TGTGCCAGCAGTGAACTAGCGGCTAGCACAGATACGCAGTATTTT.

This clonotype was counted many times. The chain couples TRBV11-3 to TRBJ2-2; no definite D call. Between the trimmed V and J ends, which lost 5 bases and 4 bases, there was a span of 8 bases. CDR1 and CDR2 (germline): SGHNT, YENEEA. This CDR3 comprises 13 residues. CDR3 in amino acids: CASSTVLTGELFF. CDR3 nucleotide sequence: TGTGCCAGCAGCACGGTCCTCACCGGGGAGCTGTTTTTT.

This clonotype has a handful of counts. The rearrangement links TRBV14 to TRBJ2-1; 11 nucleotides agree with TRBD1. V was clipped by 1 base and J by 7 bases; unmatched bases: 9. This CDR3 comprises 17 residues. Germline loops: CDR1 SGHDN, CDR2 FVKESK. CDR3 loop: CASSQVAGQGAQNEQFF. CDR3 nucleotides: TGTGCCAGCAGCCAAGTTGCTGGACAGGGGGCGCAGAATGAGCAGTTCTTC.

This clonotype was detected many times. V and J are TRBV6-1 and TRBJ1-5; 10 nucleotides align to TRBD1. J was trimmed by 7 bases and V by 9 bases; bases with no gene match: 15. There are 16 residues in the CDR3. The germline V gene has CDR1 MNHNS and CDR2 SASEGT. The CDR3 DNA is TGTGCCAGACCCCACCTCCGACAGGGGGCCAGACAGCCCCAGCATTTT. It yields the protein CARPHLRQGARQPQHF.

The J gene is TRBJ2-6, the V gene TRBV6-9; possibly TRBD2 for D (5 bases). Trimming took 4 bases from V and 0 from J, leaving 13 bases between them. The CDR3 runs 17 residues. The germline CDR1 and CDR2 sequences are MNHGY and SVAAGI. The DNA of the CDR3 is TGTGCCAGCAGTTTTCGGGGTATAAGCTCTGGGGCCAACGTCCTGACTTTC. Amino acid sequence: CASSFRGISSGANVLTF.

This clonotype was recorded at least ten times. The chain joins TRBV6-1 to TRBJ2-2; 11 positions match TRBD2. CDR1 is MNHNS and CDR2 is SASEGT in the germline V gene. J lost 3 bases, V lost 5 bases, and 5 bases had no gene match. This CDR3 spans 16 amino acids. The CDR3 DNA reads TGTGCCAGCAGTCCCGGGACTAGCGGATACACCGGGGAGCTGTTTTTT. Its translation: CASSPGTSGYTGELFF.

This clonotype was observed many times. The rearrangement links TRBV24-1 to TRBJ2-7, with 10 bases identical to TRBD1. Germline CDR1 and CDR2: KGHDR and SFDVKD. This CDR3 spans 15 amino acids. V was clipped by 4 bases and J by 6 bases; unmatched bases: 8. The CDR3 loop is CATSETGTGVREQYF. The CDR3 region has the DNA TGTGCCACCAGTGAGACCGGGACAGGGGTACGCGAGCAGTACTTC.